Listed below are T cell receptor beta chains from one sample, sequenced in a study of neoadjuvant nivolumab and ipilimumab in lung cancer. Sequenced by immunoSEQ multiplex PCR; TCRdb stores in-frame clones only, minus some. The data show 30,000 to 45,000 clones, roughly 89% seen once. The sequencing used peripheral blood, collected before neoadjuvant nivolumab, alone or with ipilimumab. These TCRs come from an adult with non-small cell lung cancer. Both conserved end residues are part of each CDR3. The D gene is left open where the match is weak. Clone size is not always given. Where it is, it says once, few, many or a class for expanded clones.

V	D	size	J	DNA	CDR3
TRBV11-2	NA	NA	TRBJ1-5	TGTGCCAGCAGCTTAGGGGCTGGGGAGCCCCAGCATTTT	CASSLGAGEPQHF
TRBV6-5	NA	NA	TRBJ2-7	TGTGCCAGCGGATGGGGCAGGGAGTACTACGAGCAGTACTTC	CASGWGREYYEQYF
TRBV5-1	TRBD1	NA	TRBJ2-1	TGCGCCAGCAGCTTGGCGACAGGGACCACTTACAATGAGCAGTTCTTC	CASSLATGTTYNEQFF
TRBV5-1	TRBD1	NA	TRBJ2-2	TGCGCCAGCAGTCTCCAGGCCGGGACAGGGATAACCGGGGAGCTGTTTTTT	CASSLQAGTGITGELFF
TRBV12-5	NA	NA	TRBJ2-7	TGTGCTAGTGGTTTGACGGGGGACACCTACGAGCAGTACTTC	CASGLTGDTYEQYF
TRBV5-1	TRBD1	NA	TRBJ2-5	TGCGCCAGCAGCCTAATCGGACAGGGACACTCCTTGGGGGGAGAGACCCAGTACTTC	CASSLIGQGHSLGGETQYF
TRBV7-2	NA	NA	TRBJ2-5	TGTGCCAGCAGTCTCTCCCGGGAGACCCAGTACTTC	CASSLSRETQYF
TRBV25-1	NA	NA	TRBJ2-7	TGTGCCAGCAGTGATGGCAGCCTAGCGCCACTCTACGAGCAGTACTTC	CASSDGSLAPLYEQYF
TRBV29-1	NA	once	TRBJ2-7	TGCAGCGTTGATATTGGAGACCACTACGAGCAGTACTTC	CSVDIGDHYEQYF
TRBV5-6	NA	NA	TRBJ2-7	TGTGCCAGCAGCTTGGTCGGGGCACTCTCCTACGAGCAGTACTTC	CASSLVGALSYEQYF
TRBV5-4	TRBD1	NA	TRBJ1-2	TGTGCCAGCAGCGAGCCGAACAGGGGAAGGTTGGATGGCTACACCTTC	CASSEPNRGRLDGYTF
TRBV6-6	TRBD1	NA	TRBJ2-5	TGTGCCAGCAGTACCCACCGGGACAGGAGCCAAGAGACCCAGTACTTC	CASSTHRDRSQETQYF
TRBV14	TRBD1	NA	TRBJ1-2	TGTGCCAGCAGCCGAAGCCCGGGACAGGGGAACTATGGCTACACCTTC	CASSRSPGQGNYGYTF
TRBV7-2	NA	NA	TRBJ2-1	TGTGCCAGCAGCTTAGACGTGGGAGAGCACAATGAGCAGTTCTTC	CASSLDVGEHNEQFF
TRBV6-6	NA	few	TRBJ2-3	TGTGCCAGCACCCAATTAGGCACTTCCACAGATACGCAGTATTTT	CASTQLGTSTDTQYF
TRBV19	NA	NA	TRBJ2-2	TGTGCCAGTAGTATGTTACAGAAGAACACCGGGGAGCTGTTTTTT	CASSMLQKNTGELFF
TRBV19	TRBD1	NA	TRBJ2-1	TGTGCCAGTAACGACAGGGCCTACAATGAGCAGTTCTTC	CASNDRAYNEQFF
TRBV28	TRBD2	NA	TRBJ2-7	TGTGCCAGCCGCGGGGGCTACGAGCAGTACTTC	CASRGGYEQYF
TRBV28	TRBD1	NA	TRBJ2-5	TGTGCCAGCAGAACGGGACAGGGAGGGTTAGAGACCCAGTACTTC	CASRTGQGGLETQYF
TRBV29-1	NA	NA	TRBJ1-1	TGCAGCGTTCTTCTGGGAGTGGGGAACACTGAAGCTTTCTTT	CSVLLGVGNTEAFF
TRBV6-1	NA	NA	TRBJ1-5	TGTGCCAGCAAACAGGGCTATAGCAATCAGCCCCAGCATTTT	CASKQGYSNQPQHF
TRBV19	NA	NA	TRBJ1-4	TGTGCCAGTAGTATCGGGGCAGCAACTGAAAAACTGTTTTTT	CASSIGAATEKLFF
TRBV18	NA	NA	TRBJ2-1	TGTGCCAGCTCACCCTCGGGAAGTTGGGGCGTGGATGAGCAGTTCTTC	CASSPSGSWGVDEQFF
TRBV28	NA	NA	TRBJ2-7	TGTGCCAGCAGTTTAGGTTACGAGCAGTACTTC	CASSLGYEQYF
TRBV19	TRBD2	NA	TRBJ2-3	TGTGCCAGCAGGGGACTAGCGGGAGAGTCAGCAGATACGCAGTATTTT	CASRGLAGESADTQYF
TRBV5-1	NA	NA	TRBJ2-3	TGCGCCAGCAGCTTGGATTTAACTAGCACAGATACGCAGTATTTT	CASSLDLTSTDTQYF
TRBV7-9	NA	NA	TRBJ2-3	TGTGCCAGCAGCCCTCCTGTGGATACGCAGTATTTT	CASSPPVDTQYF
TRBV18	NA	NA	TRBJ1-3	TGTGCCAGCTCACCATCAGGGACGGTCTCTGGAAACACCATATATTTT	CASSPSGTVSGNTIYF